Below, 9 T cell receptor beta chains from the same sample are listed, as sequenced in a study of cytomegalovirus exposure and HLA in healthy donors. The PCR had 60 Vbeta and 13 Jbeta primers. Clones were sequenced by immunoSEQ multiplex PCR, and TCRdb holds only the in-frame ones, with some missing. The sample includes some 200,000 clones, roughly 12% of them seen just once. Sample: PBMCs. The source is a man aged 50 to 59 in good health and CMV-seropositive.

The sample holds a few counts of this clone. This chain links TRBV5-1 with TRBJ2-5; D unresolved. Trimming pared 0 bases from V and 1 base from J, leaving 4 bases between. This CDR3 contains 13 residues. Germline V CDR1 and CDR2: SGHRS, YFSETQ. This CDR3 is CASSLAVQETQYF. CDR3 DNA: TGCGCCAGCAGCTTGGCCGTCCAAGAGACCCAGTACTTC.

This chain's CDR3 is CSVSLGRIGEQFF. In DNA, the CDR3 is TGCAGCGTTTCTCTGGGGAGAATAGGCGAGCAGTTCTTC. The chain carries TRBV29-1 and TRBJ2-1; D is perhaps TRBD2 (5 bases). Germline V gives CDR1 SQVTM, CDR2 ANQGSEA. The CDR3 covers 13 residues. Between the trimmed V and J ends, which lost 5 bases and 10 bases, there was a span of 18 bases.

This sequence joins TRBV6-4 and TRBJ2-5, with a weak D call TRBD2 (6 bases). Germline-derived CDR1 and CDR2 are MRHNA and SNTAGT. V lost 4 bases and J 3 bases, leaving 15 bases between the germline ends. The CDR3 runs to 15 residues. CDR3 region: CASSVSGGSKETQYF. The CDR3 DNA follows: TGTGCCAGCAGTGTGAGTGGGGGGTCTAAAGAGACCCAGTACTTC.

This clone was picked up a small number of times. This chain uses TRBV28 with TRBJ1-5; D not certain. Germline V CDR1 and CDR2: MDHEN, SYDVKM. The V end lost 2 bases, the J end lost 3 bases, and 11 bases lay between the germline ends. The CDR3 runs to 15 residues. The CDR3 DNA reads TGTGCCAGCAGTTTAGTCCAGGTGGTCAATCAGCCCCAGCATTTT. This translates into CASSLVQVVNQPQHF.

V gene TRBV2 combines with J gene TRBJ1-3; TRBD1 matches at 8 bases. The CDR3 sequence is 15 residues long. Trimming removed 3 bases from V and 2 bases from J; junction bases left unmatched: 3. Germline V gene lookup returns CDR1 SNHLY and CDR2 FYNNEI. CDR3 region: CASSEAGGPGNTIYF. CDR3 sequence (DNA): TGTGCCAGCAGTGAGGCAGGGGGCCCTGGAAACACCATATATTTT.

This clone has just a few counts. The chain uses TRBV5-6 and TRBJ2-5, with D maybe TRBD2 (6 bases). The V gene lost 4 bases and the J gene lost 5 bases, with 21 bases spanning the gap. The germline V gene has CDR1 SGHDT and CDR2 YYEEEE. This CDR3 is built from 16 residues. CDR3 nucleotide sequence: TGTGCCAGCAGCCATTCCGGGAGACAGTCGCGCGAGACCCAGTACTTC. Protein: CASSHSGRQSRETQYF.

This clone appeared a few times. J is TRBJ1-5 and V is TRBV7-2, with 7 bases fitting TRBD1. The CDR3 sequence is 15 residues long. J lost 6 bases, V lost 4 bases, and 9 bases had no gene match. Germline loops: CDR1 SGHTA, CDR2 FQGNSA. CDR3 residues: CASSYTGEGSQPQHF. CDR3 nucleotides: TGTGCCAGCAGCTACACAGGGGAAGGGAGTCAGCCCCAGCATTTT.

The chain recombines TRBV9 with TRBJ2-3; TRBD1 agrees at 8 bases. This CDR3 has 15 residues. Trimming took 0 bases from V and 0 from J; bases not matched to a gene: 0. Per the germline V gene, CDR1 is SGDLS and CDR2 is YYNGEE. CDR3 region: CASSVGTGSTDTQYF. For the CDR3, the DNA is TGTGCCAGCAGCGTAGGGACAGGGAGCACAGATACGCAGTATTTT.

V is TRBV19 and J is TRBJ2-1; 8 nucleotides line up with TRBD2. V gave up 5 bases and J gave up 5 bases; unmatched junction bases: 11. The germline gives CDR1 LNHDA, CDR2 SQIVND (reference sequence). CDR3 length: 16 amino acids. For the CDR3, the DNA is TGTGCCAGTAGTCCCTTAGCGGGGAGACTTGACAATGAGCAGTTCTTC. Protein sequence: CASSPLAGRLDNEQFF.